Listed here are 12 T cell receptor delta chains from one sample, sequenced in a study of γδ T cells in repeated Plasmodium falciparum infection. TCRdb fed the multiplex PCR reads into CATT to redo clone calling. The sample records 70,000 to 95,000 delta-chain clones, 1.4% to 1.5% being singletons. Gammadelta T cells were flow-sorted from PBMC into Vgamma9/Vdelta2+ and Vdelta2-negative populations for bulk analysis. Sequenced: gamma-delta T cells from blood. These receptors were taken from a pool of human donors (malaria-infected and uninfected, not separated).

This clone was counted only a few times. A far larger clone is a single base away, which makes a read error likely. This same CDR3 is encoded by further DNA sequences in the sample. The V call is TRDV1, the J call TRDJ1; possible D gene TRDD3, 6 bases. TCRdb gives no J gene; it was assigned here by matching the DNA to germline. The CDR3 consists of 20 residues. Germline V gene lookup returns CDR1 TSWWSYY and CDR2 QGS. The V gene lost 0 bases and the J gene lost 2 bases, with 25 bases spanning the gap. CDR3 amino acids: CALGELIPSERDMLTDKLIF. The CDR3 bases are TGTGCTCTTGGGGAACTAATCCCTTCGGAGCGGGATATGCTTACCGATAAACTCATCTTT.

Concerning this clone: TCRdb assigns this DNA the protein of a much larger clone, which departs from its translation at residue 3; this likely reflects a read error, and the protein shown comes from translating the DNA. The V call is TRDV1, the J call TRDJ1; 10 bases are shared with TRDD3. No J gene is reported in TCRdb; it was inferred here by comparing the DNA with germline. There are 27 residues in the CDR3. Germline CDR1 reads TSWWSYY; CDR2 reads QGS. CDR3 residues: CAFGELVFLQSGGYHLRLAYRTDKLIF. For the CDR3, the DNA is TGTGCTTTTGGGGAACTAGTCTTCCTACAATCTGGGGGATATCACCTCCGACTGGCGTATCGTACCGATAAACTCATCTTT.

This clone was observed a few times. TCRdb attributes to this sequence the protein of a much larger clone, which differs from the DNA translation at residue 9; a read error is likely, and the protein displayed is translated from the DNA. The chain joins TRDV3 to TRDJ1; D not certain. Matching the DNA to germline supplied the J gene, which TCRdb does not give. The V gene lost 4 bases and the J gene lost 0 bases, with 21 bases spanning the gap. Germline V gene sequence: CDR1 TVYSNPD, CDR2 GDNSRS (reference sequence). The CDR3 has 16 amino acids. The CDR3 loop is CACRPLVTKYTDKLIF. The DNA of the CDR3 is TGTGCCTGCCGTCCTCTTGTGACAAAGTACACCGATAAACTCATCTTT.

There are a few counts of this clone. A far larger clone is a single base away, which makes a read error likely. This sample also contains other DNA sequences that code for the same CDR3. The V and J genes are TRDV1 and TRDJ1, with 12 positions matching TRDD3. The CDR3 spans 27 residues. The germline V gene encodes CDR1 TSWWSYY and CDR2 QGS. Written as DNA, the CDR3 is TGTGCTCTCGGGGAAATTTGGGGTGCGTCCTACCCCCAGTACTGGGGGATACATCGTTGTGACACCGATAAACTCATCTTT. Amino acids: CALGEIWGASYPQYWGIHRCDTDKLIF.

Only a few counts were recorded for this clone. The protein recorded in TCRdb matches a much larger clone and deviates from this DNA's translation at residue 11, suggesting a read error; the protein here is obtained by translating the DNA. The chain combines TRDV1 with TRDJ1; 7 nucleotides match TRDD3. TCRdb lists no J gene, so it was determined here by aligning the DNA to germline. Germline V CDR1 and CDR2: TSWWSYY, QGS. V lost 7 bases and J lost 6; bases outside the gene matches: 14. The CDR3 consists of 15 residues. CDR3 region: CALEEDGDKANKLIF. Here the CDR3 DNA reads TGTGCTCTTGAGGAGGACGGGGATAAGGCCAATAAACTCATCTTT.

The chain combines TRDV1 with TRDJ1, with 8 bases lining up with TRDD3. TCRdb records no J gene; here it was assigned by comparing the DNA to germline. The CDR3 runs to 20 residues. With 3 bases clipped from V and 0 bases from J, the junction kept 18 bases outside the gene matches. Germline CDR1 is TSWWSYY and CDR2 is QGS. This chain's CDR3 is CALGDPPLSWGIGYTDKLIF. In nucleotides, the CDR3 is TGTGCTCTTGGGGACCCTCCACTTTCGTGGGGGATTGGCTACACCGATAAACTCATCTTT.

This clone has only a few counts. TCRdb lists the protein of a much larger clone for this DNA, which differs at residue 21, so this is likely a read error; the protein given here is translated from the DNA itself. V is TRDV1 and J is TRDJ1; 12 bases match TRDD3. TCRdb records no J gene; here it was assigned by comparing the DNA to germline. CDR1 TSWWSYY and CDR2 QGS come from the germline V gene. The CDR3 extends over 25 amino acids. The CDR3 spells CALDSLQSTGGYSNAKKPYTGKLIF. The CDR3 nucleotides are TGTGCTCTTGATTCCCTACAATCTACTGGGGGATACTCCAACGCCAAAAAACCGTACACCGGTAAACTCATCTTT.

This clone was observed a few times. A single base separates this from a much larger clone, so it may be a read error. Other DNA sequences in this specimen translate into the identical CDR3. The V gene is TRDV1, the J gene TRDJ1; D perhaps matches TRDD3 (6 bases). V was cut by 8 bases and J by 3 bases, with 22 bases left in between. This CDR3 spans 16 amino acids. The germline V gene has CDR1 TSWWSYY and CDR2 QGS. CDR3 DNA sequence: TGTGCTCTTAGATACGTAAGCTGGTATTCTTCCGATAAACTCATCTTT. Amino acids: CALRYVSWYSSDKLIF.

This clone was seen at least ten times. A much more abundant neighbour one base away suggests this may be a read error. The chain is built from TRDV2 and TRDJ1; 10 bases match TRDD3. The J gene, missing from TCRdb, was assigned here through DNA to germline matching. This CDR3 region has 18 residues. Germline loops: CDR1 GEAIGNYY, CDR2 EKD. Trimming took 3 bases from V and 7 from J; bases not matched to a gene: 19. The CDR3 region has the DNA TGTGCCTGTGACCCCCTTGACGGGGGATACGCCGCCCTCGGTAAACTCATCTTT. Translating it yields CACDPLDGGYAALGKLIF.

Turning to this clone: A far larger clone is just one base off, so this is likely a read error. Other DNA sequences in the same sample also yield this CDR3. The V call is TRDV1, the J call TRDJ1; D ambiguous. The CDR3 is 17 residues long. Germline V CDR1 and CDR2: TSWWSYY, QGS. V lost 1 base to trimming and J lost 0 bases, with 15 bases between them. CDR3 nucleotide sequence: TGTGCTCTTGGGGAACGGCTTCTAGTCGGGTACACCGATAAACTCATCTTT. Translating it yields CALGERLLVGYTDKLIF.

The sample holds many counts of this clone. One base separates it from a far larger clone, so it is likely a read error. In the same sample, other DNA sequences code for this CDR3. The V gene is TRDV1, the J gene TRDJ1, with D perhaps matching TRDD3 (6 bases). CDR1 is TSWWSYY and CDR2 is QGS in the germline V gene. The CDR3 length is 22 residues. V was pared by 5 bases and J by 0 bases, with 34 bases between. In DNA form, the CDR3 reads TGTGCTCTTGGGTCATACGCCTCCCTAGTCCTTAAAAGGGGATCGTACACCGATAAACTCATCTTT. It yields the protein CALGSYASLVLKRGSYTDKLIF.

This clone occurred many times. The CDR3 spells CALGEPPESLVYTDKLIF. The CDR3 nucleotides read TGTGCTCTTGGGGAACCCCCGGAATCACTCGTTTACACCGATAAACTCATCTTT. This rearrangement joins TRDV1 to TRDJ1, with no clear D. V was shortened by 1 base and J by 0 bases, with 18 bases between the two germline ends. CDR3 length: 18 amino acids. CDR1 and CDR2 from the germline V gene are TSWWSYY and QGS.